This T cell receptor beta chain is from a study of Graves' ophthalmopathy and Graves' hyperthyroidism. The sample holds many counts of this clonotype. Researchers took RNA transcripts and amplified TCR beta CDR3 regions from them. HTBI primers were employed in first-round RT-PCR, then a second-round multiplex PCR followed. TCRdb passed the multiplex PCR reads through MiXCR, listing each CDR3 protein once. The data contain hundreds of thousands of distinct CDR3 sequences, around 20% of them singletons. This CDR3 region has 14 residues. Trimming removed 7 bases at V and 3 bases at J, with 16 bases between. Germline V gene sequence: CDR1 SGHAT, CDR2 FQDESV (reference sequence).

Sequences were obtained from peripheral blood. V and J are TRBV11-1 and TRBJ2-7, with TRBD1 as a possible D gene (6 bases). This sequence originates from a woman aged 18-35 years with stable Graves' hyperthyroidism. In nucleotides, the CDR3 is TGTGCCAGCACCCATTCCTCCAGGGGCTACGAGCAGTACTTC. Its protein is CASTHSSRGYEQYF.